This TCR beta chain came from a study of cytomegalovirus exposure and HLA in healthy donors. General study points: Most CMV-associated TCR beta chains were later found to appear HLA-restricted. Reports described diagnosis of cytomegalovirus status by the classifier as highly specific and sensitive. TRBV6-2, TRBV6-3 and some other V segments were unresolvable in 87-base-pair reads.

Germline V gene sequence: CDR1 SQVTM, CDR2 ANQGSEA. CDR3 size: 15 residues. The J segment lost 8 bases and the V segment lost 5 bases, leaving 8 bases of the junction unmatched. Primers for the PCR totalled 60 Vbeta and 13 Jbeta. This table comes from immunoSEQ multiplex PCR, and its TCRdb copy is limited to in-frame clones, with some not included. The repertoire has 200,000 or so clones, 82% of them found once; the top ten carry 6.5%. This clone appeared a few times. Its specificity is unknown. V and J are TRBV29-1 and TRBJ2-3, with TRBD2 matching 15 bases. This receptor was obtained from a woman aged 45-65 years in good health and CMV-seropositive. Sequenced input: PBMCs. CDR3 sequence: CSVPGGLAGGSTQYF. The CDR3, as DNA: TGCAGCGTTCCCGGGGGACTAGCGGGGGGAAGTACGCAGTATTTT.